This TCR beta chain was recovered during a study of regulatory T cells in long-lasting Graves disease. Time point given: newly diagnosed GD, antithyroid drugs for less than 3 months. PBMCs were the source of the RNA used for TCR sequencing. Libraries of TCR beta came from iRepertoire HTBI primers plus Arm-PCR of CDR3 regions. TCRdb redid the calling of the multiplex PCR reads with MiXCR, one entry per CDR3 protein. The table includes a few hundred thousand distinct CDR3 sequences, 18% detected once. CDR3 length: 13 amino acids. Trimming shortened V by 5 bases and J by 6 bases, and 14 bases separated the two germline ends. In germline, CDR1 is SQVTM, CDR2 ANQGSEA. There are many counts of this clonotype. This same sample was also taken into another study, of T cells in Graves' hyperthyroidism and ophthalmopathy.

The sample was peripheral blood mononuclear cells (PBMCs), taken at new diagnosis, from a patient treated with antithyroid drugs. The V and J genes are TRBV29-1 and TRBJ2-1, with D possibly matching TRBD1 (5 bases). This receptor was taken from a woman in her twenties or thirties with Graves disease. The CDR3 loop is CSVSDSLFNEQFF. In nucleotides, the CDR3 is TGCAGCGTTAGCGACAGTTTATTCAATGAGCAGTTCTTC.